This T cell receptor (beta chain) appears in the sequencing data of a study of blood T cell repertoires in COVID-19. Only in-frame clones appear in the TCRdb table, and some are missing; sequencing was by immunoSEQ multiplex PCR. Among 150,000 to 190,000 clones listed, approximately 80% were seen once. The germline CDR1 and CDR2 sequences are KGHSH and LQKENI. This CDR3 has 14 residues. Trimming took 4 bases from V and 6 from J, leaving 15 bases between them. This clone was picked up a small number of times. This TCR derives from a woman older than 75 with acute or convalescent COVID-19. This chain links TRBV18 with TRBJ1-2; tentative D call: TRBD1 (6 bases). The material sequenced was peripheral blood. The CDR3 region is CASSHEQGLDGYTF. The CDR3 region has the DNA TGTGCCAGCTCACACGAACAGGGTCTTGATGGCTACACCTTC. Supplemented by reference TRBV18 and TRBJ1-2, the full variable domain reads NAGVMQNPRHLVRRRGQEARLRCSPMKGHSHVYWYRQLPEEGLKFMVYLQKENIIDESGMPKERFSAEFPKEGPSILRIQQVVRGDSAAYFCASSHEQGLDGYTFGSGTRLTVV.